This T cell receptor beta chain stems from a study of beta chain features in type 1 diabetes. Whole-study results and caveats: Moderate but significant shortening of TCRB CDR3s was recorded in all four CD4+ subsets from Type 1 diabetes patients. The similarity of naive, central memory and Treg TCRB repertoires appeared greater among patients than among healthy donors.

cDNA synthesis used the whole RNA isolate, giving expressed TCRB sequences. Some clones are missing from TCRdb's copy, which holds only in-frame ones; the method was immunoSEQ multiplex PCR. This repertoire shows about 40,000 clones, approximately 50% found once; its top ten account for around 0.78%. By way of CD45RO/CCR7/CD25/CD127/CD95/CD27, the CD4+ regulatory, stem cell-like memory, central memory and naive cells were sorted. The authors obtained over 95% purity in all sorted populations. This clone was counted only a few times. Its antigen remains unknown. Germline values: CDR1 MGHDK, CDR2 SYGVNS. The CDR3 sequence is 13 residues long. Trimming shortened V by 7 bases and J by 2 bases, and 12 bases separated the two germline ends.

The material sequenced was central memory CD4+ T cells from blood. The chain has TRBV25-1 and TRBJ2-7; D is perhaps TRBD1 (5 bases). This TCR came from a woman aged 18-29 years in good health. The CDR3: CASTTGMAYEQYF. CDR3 coding DNA: TGTGCCAGCACAACAGGAATGGCCTACGAGCAGTACTTC.